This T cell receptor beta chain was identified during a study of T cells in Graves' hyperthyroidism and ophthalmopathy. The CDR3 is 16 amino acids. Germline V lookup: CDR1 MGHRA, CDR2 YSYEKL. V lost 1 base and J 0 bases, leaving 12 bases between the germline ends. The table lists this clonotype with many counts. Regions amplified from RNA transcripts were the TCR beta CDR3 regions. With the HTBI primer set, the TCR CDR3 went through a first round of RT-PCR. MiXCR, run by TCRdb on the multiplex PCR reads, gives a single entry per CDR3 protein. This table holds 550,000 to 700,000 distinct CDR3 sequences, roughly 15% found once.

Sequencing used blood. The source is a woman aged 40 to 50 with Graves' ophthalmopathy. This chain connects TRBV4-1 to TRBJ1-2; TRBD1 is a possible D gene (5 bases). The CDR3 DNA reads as TGCGCCAGCAGCCAAGTAGGGGTGGACACTAACTATGGCTACACCTTC. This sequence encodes CASSQVGVDTNYGYTF.